Below, 23 T cell receptor beta chains from the same sample are listed, as sequenced in a study of T cells after yellow fever vaccination. TCRdb fed the 5' RACE reads into MiXCR, producing one record per CDR3 protein. Found here are about 500,000 distinct CDR3 sequences, approximately 16% of them singletons; the top ten hold roughly 17%. Sequencing was performed on PBMCs, taken less than 6 days after the first yellow fever vaccination. These receptor sequences come from a man aged 18 to 29 who received the YFV17D yellow fever vaccine.

A few counts support this clonotype. The chain joins TRBV15 to TRBJ1-6; TRBD1 matches 7 bases. Trimming took 1 base from V and 12 from J; bases not matched to a gene: 6. The CDR3 length is 14 residues. Germline V gene data show CDR1 as LNHNV and CDR2 as YYDKDF (reference sequence). The DNA for the CDR3 is TGTGCCACCAGCAGAGGCCGACAGGGTCTACCCCTCCACTTT. This sequence encodes CATSRGRQGLPLHF.

This chain connects TRBV6-5 to TRBJ2-1, with 7 bases identical to TRBD2. Germline assignment: CDR1 MNHEY and CDR2 SVGAGI. After removal of 2 bases from V and 7 bases from J, the junction contained 11 bases not matched to a gene. This CDR3 has 16 residues. The CDR3 protein is CASSYRAAGNWNEQFF. The CDR3 DNA follows: TGTGCCAGCAGTTACAGGGCAGCGGGGAACTGGAATGAGCAGTTCTTC.

In its sample, this clonotype was seen a few times. The chain joins TRBV7-6 to TRBJ2-7, with D maybe TRBD1 (6 bases). Trimming pared 3 bases from V and 3 bases from J, leaving 12 bases between. The CDR3 extends over 14 amino acids. The germline V gene has CDR1 SGHVS and CDR2 FNYEAQ. The CDR3 DNA reads TGTGCCAGCAGCTTGAGGACAGTTTTCTACGAGCAGTACGTC. Its protein product is CASSLRTVFYEQYV.

V is TRBV7-9 and J is TRBJ2-1; D unclear. The CDR3 length is 14 residues. Germline V gene lookup returns CDR1 SEHNR and CDR2 FQNEAQ (reference sequence). V lost 5 bases, J lost 2 bases, and 10 bases lay in between. CDR3 protein: CASSEDNTYNEQFF. As DNA, the CDR3 is TGTGCCAGCAGCGAAGACAATACCTACAATGAGCAGTTCTTC.

The genes are TRBV7-9 and TRBJ1-3; D is ambiguous. Germline CDR1 and CDR2: SEHNR and FQNEAQ (reference sequence). The CDR3 contains 15 residues. Trimming took off 3 bases at V and 4 bases at J, with 13 bases between the two ends. The CDR3 spells CASSFEGYVGNTIYF. The CDR3 bases are TGTGCCAGCAGCTTTGAGGGCTACGTCGGAAACACCATATATTTT. The full variable domain, its missing parts supplied by reference TRBV7-9 and TRBJ1-3, is DTGVSQNPRHKITKRGQNVTFRCDPISEHNRLYWYRQTLGQGPEFLTYFQNEAQLEKSRLLSDRFSAERPKGSFSTLEIQRTEQGDSAMYLCASSFEGYVGNTIYFGEGSWLTVV.

This clonotype appeared a few times. The chain is built from TRBV4-1 and TRBJ2-3, with 12 positions matching TRBD2. This CDR3 is built from 15 residues. The junction had 2 bases not matched to a gene; V was cut back by 4 bases and J by 3 bases. Germline loops: CDR1 MGHRA, CDR2 YSYEKL. CDR3 sequence (DNA): TGCGCCAGCAGCCGGACTAGCGGGGATACAGATACGCAGTATTTT. Translation: CASSRTSGDTDTQYF.

This clonotype showed up just a few times. This chain uses TRBV29-1 with TRBJ2-2, with 8 bases lining up with TRBD1. The CDR3 is 14 amino acids. V was clipped by 4 bases and J by 5 bases; unmatched bases: 6. Germline assignment: CDR1 SQVTM and CDR2 ANQGSEA. The chain's CDR3 is CSVGTGIFTGELFF. Written as DNA, the CDR3 is TGCAGCGTTGGGACAGGGATCTTTACCGGGGAGCTGTTTTTT.

The J gene is TRBJ1-1, the V gene TRBV6-2 or TRBV6-3, with TRBD1 as a possible D gene (5 bases). V dropped 8 bases and J dropped 3 bases, with 31 bases sitting between them. The CDR3 totals 19 residues. The germline gives CDR1 MNHEY, CDR2 SVGEGT. The DNA of the CDR3 is TGTGCCAGCGCTACCCCCCCCAGGGACCTCCAACGCCGTTACACTGAAGCTTTCTTT. This gives the protein CASATPPRDLQRRYTEAFF.

This clonotype has just a few counts. The chain employs TRBV11-2 and TRBJ2-6; possibly TRBD1 for D (6 bases). The CDR3 sequence is 19 residues long. Germline CDR1 SGHAT, CDR2 FQNNGV. Trimming took off 1 base at V and 0 bases at J, with 16 bases between the two ends. CDR3 DNA: TGTGCCAGCAGCTTAGTACCGGGACATCTACCCTCTGGGGCCAACGTCCTGACTTTC. Residues: CASSLVPGHLPSGANVLTF.

This rearrangement joins TRBV12-3 or TRBV12-4 to TRBJ2-6; no firm D call. There are 14 residues in the CDR3. Trimming pared 7 bases from V and 0 bases from J, leaving 7 bases between. The CDR3 coding sequence is TGTGCCAGCAAGCTGTACTCTGGGGCCAACGTCCTGACTTTC. Its protein is CASKLYSGANVLTF.

The V call is TRBV3-1, the J call TRBJ1-3, with D hard to call. The CDR3 totals 14 residues. From germline, CDR1 is LGHDT and CDR2 YNNKEL (reference sequence). The V gene lost 0 bases and the J gene lost 4 bases, with 7 bases spanning the gap. In DNA, the CDR3 is TGTGCCAGCAGCCAAGACGGCAGCGGAAACACCATATATTTT. Its translation: CASSQDGSGNTIYF.

The chain is built from TRBV7-9 and TRBJ1-6; D possibly corresponds to TRBD1 (6 bases). This CDR3 has 14 residues. V was clipped by 9 bases and J by 4 bases, with 13 bases between them. Germline V CDR1 and CDR2: SEHNR, FQNEAQ (reference sequence). The CDR3 loop reads CASIPTGYNSPLHF. DNA for the CDR3: TGTGCCAGTATTCCTACAGGGTATAATTCACCCCTCCACTTT.

This clonotype was picked up a small number of times. This chain connects TRBV11-1 to TRBJ2-3, with TRBD2 matching 11 bases. The CDR3 covers 18 residues. V shed 3 bases and J 3 bases; nucleotides not matched to a gene: 11. Germline CDR1 SGHAT, CDR2 FQDESV (reference sequence). The DNA of the CDR3 is TGTGCCAGCAGCTTCCCCGTAGTGACTAGCGGGGTGACAGATACGCAGTATTTT. This gives the protein CASSFPVVTSGVTDTQYF.

The chain is built from TRBV18 and TRBJ2-7; TRBD1 might be the D (5 bases). The CDR3 runs 14 residues. CDR1 is KGHSH and CDR2 is LQKENI in the germline V gene. The V and J ends lost 3 bases and 1 base respectively, with 10 bases between them. CDR3 in amino acids: CASSPYDSSYEQYF. The CDR3 DNA is TGTGCCAGCTCACCGTACGACAGTTCCTACGAGCAGTACTTC.

The rearrangement uses TRBV20-1 and TRBJ1-5, with unresolved D. This CDR3 contains 14 residues. The V and J ends lost 0 bases and 7 bases respectively, with 13 bases between them. Germline V gives CDR1 DFQATT, CDR2 SNEGSKA (reference sequence). In nucleotides, the CDR3 is TGCAGTGCTAGAGATCAGGAGGGATTCCAGCCCCAGCATTTT. Translation gives CSARDQEGFQPQHF.

The chain is built from TRBV7-9 and TRBJ1-2; D not certain. The CDR3 runs 15 residues. With 1 base removed from V and 1 base from J, the gap between germline ends came to 10 bases. CDR1 SEHNR and CDR2 FQNEAQ come from the germline V gene (reference sequence). CDR3 DNA: TGTGCCAGCAGCTTAGTAGAACAGATTAACTATGGCTACACCTTC. It yields the protein CASSLVEQINYGYTF.

The chain combines TRBV18 with TRBJ2-7, with no clear D. The germline gives CDR1 KGHSH, CDR2 LQKENI. V dropped 3 bases and J dropped 3 bases, with 15 bases sitting between them. The CDR3 contains 15 residues. The CDR3 protein is CASSPHPGHDYEQYF. In DNA form, the CDR3 reads TGTGCCAGCTCACCTCATCCGGGCCACGACTACGAGCAGTACTTC.

This clonotype was counted only a few times. The chain joins TRBV29-1 to TRBJ1-2; D perhaps matches TRBD1 (5 bases). Germline CDR1 and CDR2: SQVTM and ANQGSEA. Trimming stripped 4 bases from V and 7 bases from J, with 16 bases between. The CDR3 runs to 13 residues. In nucleotides, the CDR3 is TGCAGCGTTGGTGATGACCCTGGGGCTGGCTACACCTTC. Protein sequence: CSVGDDPGAGYTF.

This sequence joins TRBV7-9 and TRBJ2-5; a possible D gene is TRBD2 (7 bases). Between the trimmed V and J ends, which lost 4 bases and 5 bases, there was a span of 17 bases. Germline CDR1 SEHNR, CDR2 FQNEAQ (reference sequence). The CDR3 sequence is 15 residues long. The CDR3 loop reads CASSYWGGGGETQYF. The CDR3 nucleotides read TGTGCCAGCAGCTACTGGGGGGGCGGCGGGGAGACCCAGTACTTC.

The rearrangement uses TRBV7-9 and TRBJ2-2; no clear D gene. V was trimmed by 6 bases and J by 5 bases, leaving 10 bases between them. Germline V gene data show CDR1 as SEHNR and CDR2 as FQNEAQ (reference sequence). The CDR3 is 13 amino acids. CDR3 sequence reads: CASRPPATGELFF. In DNA, the CDR3 is TGTGCCAGCAGGCCTCCTGCGACCGGGGAGCTGTTTTTT.

The rearrangement links TRBV20-1 to TRBJ2-2; 7 nucleotides agree with TRBD2. The CDR3 has 16 residues. J was trimmed by 5 bases and V by 3 bases; bases with no gene match: 12. From germline, CDR1 is DFQATT and CDR2 SNEGSKA (reference sequence). Written as DNA, the CDR3 is TGCAGTGCTAGGTCCTCGGGGAGGGTCGGTACCGGGGAGCTGTTTTTT. This codes for CSARSSGRVGTGELFF.

This clonotype was counted once. The chain has TRBV6-2 or TRBV6-3 and TRBJ2-2; perhaps TRBD2 as D (6 bases). Per the germline V gene, CDR1 is MNHEY and CDR2 is SVGEGT. Trimming left V 5 bases short and J 4 bases short, with 14 bases between. This CDR3 is built from 15 residues. This chain's CDR3 is CASSTTSKVTGELFF. Here the CDR3 DNA reads TGTGCCAGCAGTACGACTAGTAAGGTCACCGGGGAGCTGTTTTTT.

This chain joins TRBV5-1 and TRBJ2-2; 9 nucleotides align to TRBD1. This CDR3 comprises 16 residues. CDR1 and CDR2 from the germline V gene are SGHRS and YFSETQ. The V and J ends lost 4 bases and 4 bases, in that order; junction bases with no gene match: 8. CDR3 DNA sequence: TGCGCCAGCAGCGACCCGGGACAGGGCATCACCGGGGAGCTGTTTTTT. Protein sequence: CASSDPGQGITGELFF.